A single T cell receptor (beta chain) is shown here with its context. The antigen is not known. The length of the CDR3 is 15 residues. J was trimmed by 8 bases and V by 0 bases; bases with no gene match: 6. Germline assignment: CDR1 SGHRS and CDR2 YFSETQ. TCRdb's copy holds only in-frame clones and misses some; the assay was immunoSEQ multiplex PCR. In the table there are about 96,000 clones, 90% of which are singletons. The data derive from a study of OX40 agonist ivuxolimab in advanced cancers. Study overall: Dose-escalation patients' cancers were hepatocellular carcinoma, melanoma, renal cell or head and neck cancer. Prior anti-PD-1, anti-PD-L1 or anti-CTLA-4 therapy did not bar entry, and roughly 40% had some. Study results and caveats: At 0.1-3.0 mg/kg, partial responders had clonal expansion among the lowest observed.

Specimen: CD4+ or CD8+ T cells sorted from blood, collected in a trial of the OX40 agonist ivuxolimab. This receptor was taken from an adult with an advanced solid tumor such as melanoma, head and neck, liver or kidney cancer. The chain carries TRBV5-1 and TRBJ2-1; TRBD1 matches at 9 bases. The CDR3 coding sequence is TGCGCCAGCAGCTTGGAAGGGACAGGGCCTGATGAGCAGTTCTTC. Protein product: CASSLEGTGPDEQFF.